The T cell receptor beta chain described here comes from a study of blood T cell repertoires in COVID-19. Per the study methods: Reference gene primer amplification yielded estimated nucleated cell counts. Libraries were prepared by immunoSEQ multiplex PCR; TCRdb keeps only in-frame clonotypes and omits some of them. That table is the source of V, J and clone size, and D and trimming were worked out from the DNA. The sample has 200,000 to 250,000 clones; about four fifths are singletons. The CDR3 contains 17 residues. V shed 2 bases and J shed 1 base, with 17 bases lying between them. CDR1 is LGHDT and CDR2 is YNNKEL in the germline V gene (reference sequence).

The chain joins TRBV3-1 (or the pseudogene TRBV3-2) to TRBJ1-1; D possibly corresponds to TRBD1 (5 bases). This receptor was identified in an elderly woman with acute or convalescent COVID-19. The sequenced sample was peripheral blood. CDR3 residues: CASSQSRQLGENTEAFF. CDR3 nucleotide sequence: TGTGCCAGCAGCCAATCTCGACAGTTGGGTGAGAACACTGAAGCTTTCTTT.